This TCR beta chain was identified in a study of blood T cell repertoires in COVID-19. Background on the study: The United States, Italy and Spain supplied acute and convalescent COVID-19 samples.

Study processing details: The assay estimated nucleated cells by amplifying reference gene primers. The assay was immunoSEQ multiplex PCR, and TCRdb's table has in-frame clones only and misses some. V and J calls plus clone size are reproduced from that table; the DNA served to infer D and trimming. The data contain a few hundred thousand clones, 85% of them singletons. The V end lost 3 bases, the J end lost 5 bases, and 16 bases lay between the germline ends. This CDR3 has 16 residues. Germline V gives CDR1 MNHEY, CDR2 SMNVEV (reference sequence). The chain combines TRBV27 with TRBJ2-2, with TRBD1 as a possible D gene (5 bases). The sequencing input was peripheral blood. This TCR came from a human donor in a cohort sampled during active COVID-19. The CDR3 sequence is CASSFGSGQGTGELFF. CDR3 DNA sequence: TGTGCCAGCAGTTTCGGTTCCGGCCAGGGAACCGGGGAGCTGTTTTTT.